This T cell receptor beta chain was profiled in a study of radiation and T cells in renal cell carcinoma. Time point noted: baseline pretreatment blood. Treatment described: 15 Gy SBRT to primary tumor, nephrectomy 4 weeks later. Blood was sampled at baseline, 2 weeks and 4 weeks after SBRT. The data were produced by immunoSEQ multiplex PCR, yet TCRdb's version contains in-frame clones alone and is incomplete. The top ten hold approximately 20% of the sample, which has 130,000 or so clones, roughly 83% seen once. CDR3 size: 17 residues. Looked up from germline, CDR1 is SGHTS and CDR2 is YDEGEE. The V segment lost 3 bases and the J segment 2 bases; nucleotides outside the gene matches: 6.

Material: blood, obtained from a patient whose treatment included radiotherapy and nephrectomy. The rearrangement uses TRBV5-8 and TRBJ1-5; 12 bases are shared with TRBD1. The clonotype comes from a woman in her forties or fifties with renal cell carcinoma. The CDR3 loop is CASSSGTGGEGNQPQHF. The CDR3 DNA sequence: TGTGCCAGCAGCTCCGGGACAGGGGGCGAGGGCAATCAGCCCCAGCATTTT.